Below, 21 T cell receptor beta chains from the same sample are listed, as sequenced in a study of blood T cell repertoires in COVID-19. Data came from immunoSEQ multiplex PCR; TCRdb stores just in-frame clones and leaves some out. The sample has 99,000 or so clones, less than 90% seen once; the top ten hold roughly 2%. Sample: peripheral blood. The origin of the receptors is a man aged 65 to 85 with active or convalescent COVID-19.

The CDR3 DNA follows: TGTGCCAGCAGTGCTGTGCAGGGTTCGTACTATGGCTACACCTTC. This sequence encodes CASSAVQGSYYGYTF. The chain joins TRBV2 to TRBJ1-2; D is possibly TRBD1 (5 bases). This CDR3 has 15 residues. The V gene lost 4 bases and the J gene lost 3 bases, with 15 bases spanning the gap. Germline CDR1 and CDR2: SNHLY and FYNNEI.

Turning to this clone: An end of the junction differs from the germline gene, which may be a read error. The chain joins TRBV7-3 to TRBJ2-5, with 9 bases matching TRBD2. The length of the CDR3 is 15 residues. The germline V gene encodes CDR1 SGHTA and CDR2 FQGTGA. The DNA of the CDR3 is TGTGCCAGCAGCTTGGGTAGCGGGGGCCAAGAGGCCCAGTACTTC. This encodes CASSLGSGGQEAQYF. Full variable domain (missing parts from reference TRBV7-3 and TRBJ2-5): GAGVSQTPSNKVTEKGKYVELRCDPISGHTALYWYRQSLGQGPEFLIYFQGTGAADDSGLPNDRFFAVRPEGSVSTLKIQRTERGDSAVYLCASSLGSGGQEAQYFGPGTRLLVL.

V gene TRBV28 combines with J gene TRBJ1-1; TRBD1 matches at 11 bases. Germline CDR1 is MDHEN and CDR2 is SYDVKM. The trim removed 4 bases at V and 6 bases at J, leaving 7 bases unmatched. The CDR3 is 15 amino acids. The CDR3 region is CASSSGQGAMAEAFF. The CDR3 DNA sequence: TGTGCCAGCAGTTCCGGACAGGGGGCAATGGCTGAAGCTTTCTTT.

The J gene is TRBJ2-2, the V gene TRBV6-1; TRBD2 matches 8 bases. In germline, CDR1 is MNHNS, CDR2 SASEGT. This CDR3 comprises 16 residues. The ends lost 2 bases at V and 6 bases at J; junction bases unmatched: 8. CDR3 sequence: CASSESNGGASGELFF. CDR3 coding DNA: TGTGCCAGCAGTGAATCGAACGGGGGGGCGTCCGGGGAGCTGTTTTTT.

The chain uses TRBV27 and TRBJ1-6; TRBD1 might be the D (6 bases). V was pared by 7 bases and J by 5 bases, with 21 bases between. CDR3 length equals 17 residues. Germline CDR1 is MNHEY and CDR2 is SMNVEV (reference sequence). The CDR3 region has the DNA TGTGCCAGCAAATGGATAGGACAGCCACCCGATAATTCACCCCTCCACTTT. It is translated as CASKWIGQPPDNSPLHF.

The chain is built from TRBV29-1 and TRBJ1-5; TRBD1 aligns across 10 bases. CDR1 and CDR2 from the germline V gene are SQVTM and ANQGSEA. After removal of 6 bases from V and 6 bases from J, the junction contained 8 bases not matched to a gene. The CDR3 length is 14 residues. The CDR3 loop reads CSVLTGGMGQPQHF. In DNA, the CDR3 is TGCAGCGTACTGACAGGGGGCATGGGTCAGCCCCAGCATTTT.

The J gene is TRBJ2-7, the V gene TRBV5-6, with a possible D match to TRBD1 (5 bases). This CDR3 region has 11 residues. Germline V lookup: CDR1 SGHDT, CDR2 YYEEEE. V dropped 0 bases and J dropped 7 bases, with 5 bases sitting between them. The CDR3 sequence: CASSLEGEQYF. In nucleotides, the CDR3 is TGTGCCAGCAGCTTGGAGGGGGAGCAGTACTTC.

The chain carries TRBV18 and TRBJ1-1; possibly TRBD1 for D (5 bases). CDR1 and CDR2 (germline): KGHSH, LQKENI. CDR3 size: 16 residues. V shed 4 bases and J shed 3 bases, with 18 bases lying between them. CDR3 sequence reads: CASSLRKQGLDTEAFF. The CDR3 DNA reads TGTGCCAGCTCACTGCGTAAGCAGGGCCTGGACACTGAAGCTTTCTTT. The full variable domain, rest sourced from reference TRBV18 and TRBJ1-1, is NAGVMQNPRHLVRRRGQEARLRCSPMKGHSHVYWYRQLPEEGLKFMVYLQKENIIDESGMPKERFSAEFPKEGPSILRIQQVVRGDSAAYFCASSLRKQGLDTEAFFGQGTRLTVV.

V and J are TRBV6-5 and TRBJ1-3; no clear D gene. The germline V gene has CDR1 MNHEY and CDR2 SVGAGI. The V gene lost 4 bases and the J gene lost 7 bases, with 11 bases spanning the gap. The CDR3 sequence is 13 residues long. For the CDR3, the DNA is TGTGCCAGCAGTTTTTCGGGTGCGAACACCATATATTTT. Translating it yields CASSFSGANTIYF.

The CDR3 reads CASSPPGQGYEKLFF. The CDR3 nucleotides are TGTGCCAGCTCACCTCCGGGACAGGGGTATGAAAAACTGTTTTTT. The chain links TRBV18 to TRBJ1-4, with 10 nucleotides matching TRBD1. From germline, CDR1 is KGHSH and CDR2 LQKENI. V was clipped by 3 bases and J by 6 bases; unmatched bases: 4. The CDR3 loop spans 15 amino acids.

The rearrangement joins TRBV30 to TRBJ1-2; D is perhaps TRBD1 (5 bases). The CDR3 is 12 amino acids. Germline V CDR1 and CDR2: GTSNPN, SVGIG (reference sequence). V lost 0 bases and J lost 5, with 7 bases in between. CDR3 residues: CAWSVGGYGYTF. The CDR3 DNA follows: TGTGCCTGGAGTGTGGGGGGTTATGGCTACACCTTC.

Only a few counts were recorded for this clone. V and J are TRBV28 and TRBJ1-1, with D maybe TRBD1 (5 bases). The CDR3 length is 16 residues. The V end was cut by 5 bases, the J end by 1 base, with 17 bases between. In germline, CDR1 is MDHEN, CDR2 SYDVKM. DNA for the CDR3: TGTGCCAGCAGTCCGGTATCCACAGGAACGAACACTGAAGCTTTCTTT. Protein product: CASSPVSTGTNTEAFF. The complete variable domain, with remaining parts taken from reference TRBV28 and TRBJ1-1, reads DVKVTQSSRYLVKRTGEKVFLECVQDMDHENMFWYRQDPGLGLRLIYFSYDVKMKEKGDIPEGYSVSREKKERFSLILESASTNQTSMYLCASSPVSTGTNTEAFFGQGTRLTVV.

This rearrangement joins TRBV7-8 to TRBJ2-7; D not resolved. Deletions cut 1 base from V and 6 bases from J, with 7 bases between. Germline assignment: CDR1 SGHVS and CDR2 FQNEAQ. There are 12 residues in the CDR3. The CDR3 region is CASSLGAFEQYF. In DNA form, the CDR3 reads TGTGCCAGCAGCTTAGGGGCGTTCGAGCAGTACTTC.

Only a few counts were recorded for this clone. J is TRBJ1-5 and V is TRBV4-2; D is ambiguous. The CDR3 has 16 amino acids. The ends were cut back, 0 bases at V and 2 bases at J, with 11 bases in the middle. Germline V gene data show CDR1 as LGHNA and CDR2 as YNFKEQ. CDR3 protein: CASSQDRRFGNQPQHF. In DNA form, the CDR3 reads TGTGCCAGCAGCCAAGATCGTCGGTTTGGCAATCAGCCCCAGCATTTT.

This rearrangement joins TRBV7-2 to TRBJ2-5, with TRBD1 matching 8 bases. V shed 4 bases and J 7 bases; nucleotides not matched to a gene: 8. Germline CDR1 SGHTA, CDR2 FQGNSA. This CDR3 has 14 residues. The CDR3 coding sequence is TGTGCCAGCAGCTCCGGGACAGGACAGGTGACCCAGTACTTC. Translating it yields CASSSGTGQVTQYF.

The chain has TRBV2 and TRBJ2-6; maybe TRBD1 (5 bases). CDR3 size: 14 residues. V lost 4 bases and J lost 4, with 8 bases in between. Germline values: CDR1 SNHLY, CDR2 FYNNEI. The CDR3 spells CASSGQLGANVLTF. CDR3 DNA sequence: TGTGCCAGCAGTGGACAGCTCGGGGCCAACGTCCTGACTTTC.

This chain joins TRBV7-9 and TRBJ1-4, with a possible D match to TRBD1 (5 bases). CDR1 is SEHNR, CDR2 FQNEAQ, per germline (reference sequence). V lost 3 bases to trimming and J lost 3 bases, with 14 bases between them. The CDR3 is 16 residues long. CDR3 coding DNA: TGTGCCAGCAGCTTGATAGGGGCGGGATCTAATGAAAAACTGTTTTTT. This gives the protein CASSLIGAGSNEKLFF.

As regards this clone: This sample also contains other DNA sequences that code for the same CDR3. The CDR3 here is CASSPGTGVNTEAFF. CDR3 sequence (DNA): TGTGCCAGCAGCCCCGGGACAGGAGTGAACACTGAAGCTTTCTTT. The chain recombines TRBV5-5 with TRBJ1-1, with 8 nucleotides matching TRBD1. The CDR3 runs to 15 residues. The junction had 5 bases not matched to a gene; V was cut back by 4 bases and J by 0 bases. Germline V gene lookup returns CDR1 SGHKS and CDR2 YYEKEE (reference sequence).

The CDR3 is CASSVLGQVNTEAFF. The CDR3 coding sequence is TGTGCCAGCAGCGTGTTGGGGCAAGTGAACACTGAAGCTTTCTTT. The rearrangement joins TRBV9 to TRBJ1-1, with D possibly matching TRBD1 (5 bases). CDR1 is SGDLS and CDR2 is YYNGEE in the germline V gene. The CDR3 totals 15 residues. The V end lost 2 bases, the J end lost 0 bases, and 11 bases lay between the germline ends.

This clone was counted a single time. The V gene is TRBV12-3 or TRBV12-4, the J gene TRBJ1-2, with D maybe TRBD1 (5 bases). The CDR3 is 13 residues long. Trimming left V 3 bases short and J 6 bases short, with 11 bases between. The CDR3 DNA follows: TGTGCCAGCAGTTTTATGCAGGGTGATGGCTACACCTTC. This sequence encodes CASSFMQGDGYTF.

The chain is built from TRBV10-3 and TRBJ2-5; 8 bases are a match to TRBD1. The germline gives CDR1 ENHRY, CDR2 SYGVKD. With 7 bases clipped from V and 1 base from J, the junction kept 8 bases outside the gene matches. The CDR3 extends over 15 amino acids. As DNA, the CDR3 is TGTGCCATCAAAAAAGGACAGGGAACCCAAGAGACCCAGTACTTC. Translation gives CAIKKGQGTQETQYF.